Shown below are 21 T cell receptor beta chains from a single sample sequenced in a study of blood T cell repertoires in COVID-19 (dated by TCRdb to the early 2020s). Preparation of the library involved the immunoSEQ multiplex PCR assay. What TCRdb holds here is the immuneACCESS table cut down to in-frame rearrangements. Part of the clones is not present; checked against another copy, under half of the missing clones reflect an unresolved V gene, and the others are unexplained. This sample lists 300,000 to 400,000 clones; about 88% were detected once. In total, the top ten clones hold 5.5% to 7.5% of the sample. Sequencing was carried out using peripheral blood. The receptors were sampled from a woman between 70 and 85 years old with COVID-19, enrolled during active disease.

The chain has TRBV9 and TRBJ1-2; 9 bases are a match to TRBD1. The CDR3 sequence is 15 residues long. The germline V gene has CDR1 SGDLS and CDR2 YYNGEE. The V gene end was trimmed by 0 bases and the J gene end by 8 bases; junction bases not matched to a gene: 8. The CDR3 sequence: CASSVGEQGARGYTF. CDR3 sequence (DNA): TGTGCCAGCAGCGTAGGAGAACAGGGGGCGCGGGGCTACACCTTC.

V and J are TRBV9 and TRBJ2-7; TRBD1 might be the D (6 bases). Germline V gene data show CDR1 as SGDLS and CDR2 as YYNGEE. The CDR3 is made up of 14 amino acids. The germline V and J ends were trimmed by 4 bases and 2 bases, with 13 bases remaining between them. The CDR3 protein is CASSPDRNPYEQYF. In DNA form, the CDR3 reads TGTGCCAGCAGCCCGGACAGAAATCCCTACGAGCAGTACTTC.

This chain uses TRBV2 with TRBJ2-6; 7 positions match TRBD1. Losses at the gene ends were 8 bases for V and 2 bases for J; bases not matched to a gene: 6. Germline values: CDR1 SNHLY, CDR2 FYNNEI. The CDR3 is 15 residues long. The CDR3 DNA is TGTGCCAGCGGAGACAGGGTCACTGGGGCCAACGTCCTGACTTTC. Its translation is CASGDRVTGANVLTF.

The chain employs TRBV5-4 and TRBJ2-2; 10 nucleotides align to TRBD1. Germline V gives CDR1 SGHNT, CDR2 YYREEE (reference sequence). J gave up 7 bases and V 0 bases, and 6 bases lay outside the gene matches. The CDR3 has 16 amino acids. The CDR3 nucleotides are TGTGCCAGCAGCTTGGGGGGACAGGGGAGGGTCGGGGAGCTGTTTTTT. Translated, it gives CASSLGGQGRVGELFF.

The J gene is TRBJ1-5, the V gene TRBV27, with D perhaps TRBD1 (6 bases). Germline V gene sequence: CDR1 MNHEY, CDR2 SMNVEV (reference sequence). This CDR3 has 14 residues. V was pared by 6 bases and J by 3 bases, with 12 bases between. The CDR3 nucleotides read TGTGCCAGCAGACTGACAGGCGACAATCAGCCCCAGCATTTT. It specifies CASRLTGDNQPQHF.

The J gene is TRBJ2-7, the V gene TRBV28, with a tentative D call TRBD1 (5 bases). The V and J ends lost 2 bases and 0 bases respectively, with 14 bases between them. The germline CDR1 and CDR2 sequences are MDHEN and SYDVKM. This CDR3 has 16 amino acids. CDR3 region: CASSLKQVLSSYEQYF. CDR3 in DNA: TGTGCCAGCAGTTTAAAACAGGTCCTGAGCTCCTACGAGCAGTACTTC.

The chain employs TRBV10-2 and TRBJ1-3; D ambiguous. This CDR3 spans 15 amino acids. CDR1 is WSHSY, CDR2 SAAADI, per germline. The ends were cut back, 7 bases at V and 3 bases at J, with 16 bases in the middle. The CDR3, as DNA: TGCGCCAGCACAGCGATGGTTTCTTATGGAAACACCATATATTTT. Amino acid sequence: CASTAMVSYGNTIYF.

This chain joins TRBV7-8 and TRBJ1-1; 7 bases agree with TRBD1. CDR1 is SGHVS, CDR2 FQNEAQ, per germline. The CDR3 sequence is 14 residues long. The trim removed 2 bases at V and 4 bases at J, leaving 4 bases unmatched. The CDR3 is CASSLNRQGTEAFF. CDR3 DNA: TGTGCCAGCAGCTTAAATCGACAGGGCACTGAAGCTTTCTTT. Full variable domain (rest looked up from reference TRBV7-8 and TRBJ1-1): GAGVSQSPRYKVAKRGQDVALRCDPISGHVSLFWYQQALGQGPEFLTYFQNEAQLDKSGLPSDRFFAERPEGSVSTLKIQRTQQEDSAVYLCASSLNRQGTEAFFGQGTRLTVV.

The chain employs TRBV4-3 and TRBJ2-1; 9 bases fit TRBD2. V was clipped by 2 bases and J by 5 bases; unmatched bases: 10. The CDR3 is made up of 17 amino acids. The germline V gene has CDR1 LGHNA and CDR2 YSLEER. CDR3 nucleotides: TGCGCCAGCAGCCAATATACCTCGGGACTAGCACACAATGAGCAGTTCTTC. Translated: CASSQYTSGLAHNEQFF.

This chain joins TRBV6-6 and TRBJ1-1; weak D call: TRBD1 (6 bases). Germline CDR1 MNHNY, CDR2 SVGAGI (reference sequence). With 5 bases removed from V and 7 bases from J, the gap between germline ends came to 17 bases. This CDR3 region has 14 residues. The CDR3 nucleotides read TGTGCCAGCAGTAGGGGAGGGGGGGCTCTTGAAGCTTTCTTT. This gives the protein CASSRGGGALEAFF.

The chain carries TRBV24-1 and TRBJ2-3, with D perhaps TRBD2 (6 bases). The CDR3 is 14 residues long. With 9 bases removed from V and 2 bases from J, the gap between germline ends came to 14 bases. Germline V CDR1 and CDR2: KGHDR, SFDVKD. The CDR3 DNA reads as TGTGCCACCCGGGGGATGGGGCCCACAGATACGCAGTATTTT. Translation gives CATRGMGPTDTQYF.

This sequence joins TRBV5-1 and TRBJ2-7, with unresolved D. Trimming left V 5 bases short and J 0 bases short, with 9 bases between. Germline V gene data show CDR1 as SGHRS and CDR2 as YFSETQ. This CDR3 contains 13 residues. The CDR3 protein is CASRTLSSYEQYF. CDR3 nucleotides: TGCGCCAGCAGGACTTTAAGCTCCTACGAGCAGTACTTC.

This chain joins TRBV20-1 and TRBJ1-1; D might be TRBD1 (6 bases). The germline CDR1 and CDR2 sequences are DFQATT and SNEGSKA (reference sequence). The CDR3 has 13 amino acids. V shed 6 bases and J shed 3 bases, with 14 bases lying between them. This CDR3 is CSASRTGYTEAFF. For the CDR3, the DNA is TGCAGTGCGAGTAGAACAGGGTACACTGAAGCTTTCTTT.

This clone was seen only once. The chain links TRBV19 to TRBJ1-1, with TRBD1 matching over 9 bases. V shed 2 bases and J 3 bases; nucleotides not matched to a gene: 10. Per germline, CDR1 LNHDA and CDR2 SQIVND (reference sequence). This CDR3 comprises 17 residues. The CDR3 DNA sequence: TGTGCCAGTAGTATAAGTGGGACAGGGTGGACTTACACTGAAGCTTTCTTT. This encodes CASSISGTGWTYTEAFF.

This clone was observed once. This chain uses TRBV27 with TRBJ1-4; 8 bases are a match to TRBD1. This CDR3 region has 17 residues. J gave up 8 bases and V 4 bases, and 15 bases lay outside the gene matches. CDR1 MNHEY and CDR2 SMNVEV come from the germline V gene (reference sequence). The CDR3 DNA sequence: TGTGCCAGCAGTTCCTCGGACAGGGCGAGGGTTAGCGAAAAACTGTTTTTT. Translating gives CASSSSDRARVSEKLFF.

This rearrangement joins TRBV24-1 to TRBJ2-5, with TRBD1 matching over 9 bases. This CDR3 is built from 16 residues. CDR1 is KGHDR, CDR2 SFDVKD, per germline. V gave up 2 bases and J gave up 4 bases; unmatched junction bases: 7. The CDR3 nucleotides are TGTGCCACCAGTGATTCCGGGACAGGGAATCGAGAGACCCAGTACTTC. Protein sequence: CATSDSGTGNRETQYF.

For the CDR3, the DNA is TGTGCCAGCCACCGGGTGAACACCGGGGAGCTGTTTTTT. Its translation: CASHRVNTGELFF. The chain combines TRBV18 with TRBJ2-2; D gene ambiguous. The CDR3 consists of 13 residues. The ends were cut back, 8 bases at V and 1 base at J, with 8 bases in the middle. Germline CDR1 KGHSH, CDR2 LQKENI.

This clone was counted only a few times. The chain employs TRBV19 and TRBJ1-2; 11 bases match TRBD1. The CDR3 is 15 residues long. CDR1 LNHDA and CDR2 SQIVND come from the germline V gene (reference sequence). Unmatched junction bases numbered 13, after V lost 8 bases and J lost 8 bases. Here the CDR3 DNA reads TGTGCCAGTCGCCGTATAGGACAGGGGGCAGAGGGCTACACCTTC. Its translation is CASRRIGQGAEGYTF.

The genes are TRBV5-8 and TRBJ1-3; D is uncertain. The CDR3 length is 16 residues. The V and J ends lost 0 bases and 0 bases respectively, with 10 bases between them. The germline V gene encodes CDR1 SGHTS and CDR2 YDEGEE. CDR3: CASSLVQASSGNTIYF. The DNA for the CDR3 is TGTGCCAGCAGCTTGGTGCAAGCTAGCTCTGGAAACACCATATATTTT. Complete variable domain (other parts from reference TRBV5-8 and TRBJ1-3): EAGVTQSPTHLIKTRGQQATLRCSPISGHTSVYWYQQALGLGLQFLLWYDEGEERNRGNFPPRFSGRQFPNYSSELNVNALELEDSALYLCASSLVQASSGNTIYFGEGSWLTVV.

The rearrangement links TRBV19 to TRBJ1-1; D is ambiguous. The germline V gene has CDR1 LNHDA and CDR2 SQIVND (reference sequence). This CDR3 comprises 11 residues. The germline V and J ends were trimmed by 7 bases and 5 bases, with 8 bases remaining between them. In nucleotides, the CDR3 is TGTGCCAGTACGGGTAGAACTGAAGCTTTCTTT. Translated, it gives CASTGRTEAFF.

The rearrangement uses TRBV9 and TRBJ2-7; TRBD2 agrees at 11 bases. The J segment lost 4 bases and the V segment lost 4 bases, leaving 4 bases of the junction unmatched. There are 14 residues in the CDR3. Germline CDR1 is SGDLS and CDR2 is YYNGEE. As DNA, the CDR3 is TGTGCCAGCAGCCCTGCTAGCGGGGGGTACGAGCAGTACTTC. Translating it yields CASSPASGGYEQYF.